This entry features one T cell receptor (beta chain) sequence. The clone's antigen remains unknown. No qualities accompany the bases; no much larger clone lies one base away. Per the publication, the time point label means: about 28 days (+/-7) after the second vaccine dose. AZD1222 recipients given second doses at about 4 weeks or at about 12 weeks were pooled, since spike-specific TCR depth and breadth were not found to differ between the two schedules. The vaccinee samples were drawn from two UK trials, COV001 and COV002, one of which was a single-blind randomized controlled phase 2/3 trial testing AZD1222 (ChAdOx1 nCoV-19) in healthy adults. Trial participant PBMC samples were collected at day 0 and day 28 after the second dose for TCRbeta chain sequencing. From the germline V gene, CDR1 is SGHVS and CDR2 is FQNEAQ. At the junction V is shortened by 5 bases and J by 2 bases; bases outside the gene matches: 3. The CDR3 sequence holds 16 residues, the cysteine and phenylalanine included. The CDR3 DNA has 48 bases and is translated from base 1.

The entry originates in a study of T cell responses to AZD1222 COVID-19 vaccine (dated by TCRdb to the early 2020s). In terms of the full investigation: TCR sequencing was performed for over 230 trial participants, of whom approximately 200 were given two doses of AZD1222 and 26 were given two doses of MenACWY control vaccine. Trial participants were enrolled by age into 18-55, 56-69 and 70-plus year subgroups, with approximately 160, 26 and 62 TCR-sequenced participants respectively. General findings and caveats noted by the study authors: CD4 TCRs associated with the vaccine covered the entire spike protein, and the dominant responses were in regions 160-218 and 743-854. The 56-69-year group was small, and its depth increase did not reach significance, likely because of low power. Participants were mostly white British and included more females than males, and it was suggested by the authors that clonal diversity may have been underestimated. No day 14 peak-response samples were available, so repertoires were characterized only after the peak T cell response. Nearly half of unique spike-specific TCRs reportedly recognized epitopes outside regions mutated in the B.1.351 and B.1.1.7 variants. Only five or six AZD1222 recipients were SARS-CoV-2 seropositive at baseline, limiting conclusions about previously exposed vaccinees. A significant rise in spike-specific TCR breadth and depth was observed after two AZD1222 doses relative to day 0 and relative to MenACWY recipients.

The CDR3 regions of human TCRbeta chains were analyzed by immunosequencing. Concerning the study's data processing: TCRs in the repertoires were matched against a reference library of SARS-CoV-2-specific TCRs that had been generated with the MIRA antigen-specificity platform. Breadth was defined as the fraction of unique TCRs that were SARS-CoV-2-associated, and depth was defined as the fraction of total T cells that were SARS-CoV-2-associated. Each spike-specific TCR was assigned to its reactive spike region and to a CD4 or CD8 class using the MIRA data. Log10-transformed breadth and depth values were compared by one-way ANOVA with Sidak's multiple comparisons tests. The immuneACCESS repertoire file appears here via TCRdb, limited to in-frame rearrangements. These files lack a portion of the clones; in checked studies, under half of the deficit traces to unresolved V genes, and the cause of the others is not known. That table furnishes V, J and clone size, whereas the DNA furnished D and trimming. Counted in this sample were over 15,000 clones; about four fifths of them appeared once. The leading ten clones occupy 21% of the sample.

The sequence was obtained from an adult who received the AZD1222 COVID-19 vaccine. The sample here was peripheral blood, taken 28 days after the second AZD1222 dose. This receptor chain uses TRBV7-8 and TRBJ2-2; TRBD2 matches 12 bases in the middle. The CDR3 region has the sequence CASSRGLAGNTGELFF. The DNA sequence is as follows: TGTGCCAGCAGCCGAGGACTAGCGGGAAACACCGGGGAGCTGTTTTTT.